The next 13 T cell receptor beta chains were all read from a single sample in a study of beta chain features in type 1 diabetes listed by TCRdb under 2018. Library method: the immunoSEQ multiplex PCR assay. All of the isolated RNA was reverse transcribed with the High Capacity cDNA Reverse Transcription Kit, so expressed TCRB transcripts were sequenced. TCRdb re-hosts the immuneACCESS table, in-frame sequences only. Its copies lack some clones; in the studies checked, an unresolved V gene accounts for under half of them, and the cause for the rest is not known. A total of about 240,000 clones appear in this sample, 25% to 30% of them only once. More than 3% of the sample is held by the ten biggest clonotypes. The sequenced sample was central memory CD4+ T cells from blood. The receptors come from a man aged 25 to 40 in good health.

This chain joins TRBV7-2 and TRBJ2-1, with 8 bases that match TRBD2. Unmatched junction bases numbered 8, after V lost 5 bases and J lost 8 bases. The CDR3 runs to 14 residues. Germline values: CDR1 SGHTA, CDR2 FQGNSA. CDR3 region: CASSPTGGRDEQFF. CDR3 nucleotides: TGTGCCAGCAGCCCAACGGGGGGGCGGGATGAGCAGTTCTTC.

The chain links TRBV29-1 to TRBJ1-2; D ambiguous. CDR3 size: 10 residues. Germline V lookup: CDR1 SQVTM, CDR2 ANQGSEA. V lost 8 bases and J 6 bases, leaving 10 bases between the germline ends. DNA for the CDR3: TGCAGCTCTTGGGAGGATGGCTACACCTTC. Amino acids: CSSWEDGYTF.

This chain links TRBV29-1 with TRBJ2-3; D possibly corresponds to TRBD1 (5 bases). Trimming left V 7 bases short and J 4 bases short, with 12 bases between. The CDR3 is 12 residues long. The V gene's germline CDR1 is SQVTM and CDR2 ANQGSEA. In DNA form, the CDR3 reads TGCAGCGGGGGTGGGGCTCCAGATACGCAGTATTTT. This sequence encodes CSGGGAPDTQYF.

The chain employs TRBV29-1 and TRBJ1-5; D is unresolved. V was trimmed by 0 bases and J by 6 bases, leaving 3 bases between them. This CDR3 comprises 11 residues. Germline V gene lookup returns CDR1 SQVTM and CDR2 ANQGSEA. In nucleotides, the CDR3 is TGCAGCGTTGAAGAAGGTCAGCCCCAGCATTTT. The encoded protein is CSVEEGQPQHF.

There are a few counts of this clone. Other nucleotide sequences from this sample produce the same CDR3. The chain has TRBV7-9 and TRBJ2-5, with D possibly matching TRBD1 (5 bases). Germline values: CDR1 SEHNR, CDR2 FQNEAQ (reference sequence). With 5 bases removed from V and 5 bases from J, the gap between germline ends came to 6 bases. The CDR3 is 11 amino acids. CDR3 amino acids: CASSPGETQYF. CDR3 DNA: TGTGCCAGCAGCCCAGGGGAGACCCAGTACTTC.

This chain uses TRBV30 with TRBJ1-1; 7 nucleotides agree with TRBD1. Germline CDR1 is GTSNPN and CDR2 is SVGIG (reference sequence). The V gene end was trimmed by 3 bases and the J gene end by 1 base; junction bases not matched to a gene: 8. The CDR3 covers 15 residues. CDR3 DNA: TGTGCCTGGAGCCGGGGACAGTGGTCGAACACTGAAGCTTTCTTT. Protein sequence: CAWSRGQWSNTEAFF.

A few counts support this clone. This rearrangement joins TRBV6-1 to TRBJ2-7; D possibly corresponds to TRBD2 (6 bases). This CDR3 comprises 14 residues. Per germline, CDR1 MNHNS and CDR2 SASEGT. V lost 8 bases and J 5 bases, leaving 19 bases between the germline ends. CDR3 protein: CASGTYGWGDEQYF. As DNA, the CDR3 is TGTGCCAGCGGAACTTATGGATGGGGGGACGAGCAGTACTTC.

This clone turned up a few times. This sample includes further DNA sequences coding for the same CDR3. The V call is TRBV20-1, the J call TRBJ2-5; D is unclear. CDR1 DFQATT and CDR2 SNEGSKA come from the germline V gene (reference sequence). Trimming took off 0 bases at V and 6 bases at J, with 5 bases between the two ends. This CDR3 region has 11 residues. The chain's CDR3 is CSARDLKTQYF. The CDR3 coding sequence is TGCAGTGCTAGAGATCTGAAGACCCAGTACTTC.

This clone showed up just a few times. The CDR3 nucleotides are TGTGCCAGCAGCTTAGCGAAGGGACAGACCTACGAGCAGTACTTC. Translated, it gives CASSLAKGQTYEQYF. The chain is built from TRBV7-2 and TRBJ2-7; the match to TRBD1 covers 7 bases. Germline V gives CDR1 SGHTA, CDR2 FQGNSA. The CDR3 length is 15 residues. Trimming removed 0 bases from V and 2 bases from J; junction bases left unmatched: 4.

The table lists this clone with a few counts. The chain employs TRBV11-2 and TRBJ2-4, with unresolved D. Germline V gene lookup returns CDR1 SGHAT and CDR2 FQNNGV. CDR3 length: 13 amino acids. V was shortened by 3 bases and J by 4 bases, with 7 bases between the two germline ends. The CDR3 nucleotides are TGTGCCAGCAGCTTGACCCAGAAAAACATTCAGTACTTC. Translated: CASSLTQKNIQYF.

The gene calls are TRBV20-1 and TRBJ1-6; no definite D call. V lost 5 bases to trimming and J lost 7 bases, with 6 bases between them. The CDR3 has 11 amino acids. The germline V gene has CDR1 DFQATT and CDR2 SNEGSKA (reference sequence). The CDR3 coding sequence is TGCAGTGCTGGCCTAAATTCACCCCTCCACTTT. Protein sequence: CSAGLNSPLHF.

The V call is TRBV7-9, the J call TRBJ2-2; a weak D match, TRBD1 (6 bases). The V gene lost 5 bases and the J gene lost 4 bases, with 14 bases spanning the gap. The germline V gene has CDR1 SEHNR and CDR2 FQNEAQ (reference sequence). The CDR3 loop spans 15 amino acids. The CDR3 reads CASSAMATGTGELFF. For the CDR3, the DNA is TGTGCCAGCAGCGCGATGGCGACAGGCACCGGGGAGCTGTTTTTT.

This clone was counted only a few times. This rearrangement joins TRBV7-2 to TRBJ2-5, with TRBD2 matching 11 bases. The J segment lost 5 bases and the V segment lost 3 bases, leaving 5 bases of the junction unmatched. CDR1 is SGHTA, CDR2 FQGNSA, per germline. This CDR3 has 15 residues. CDR3 amino acids: CASSFSGRADETQYF. CDR3 nucleotides: TGTGCCAGCAGCTTTAGCGGGAGGGCGGATGAGACCCAGTACTTC.